The 17 T cell receptor beta chains in this list originate from one sample, sequenced in a study of control samples from healthy donors and cancer patients. Assay: immunoSEQ multiplex PCR; the TCRdb copy retains only in-frame clones and omits some. The sample shows 130,000 to 150,000 clones, 75% to 90% of them seen only once. The sequenced material came from blood. These receptors were taken from a woman aged 30 to 39 in good health.

V and J are TRBV3-1 (or the pseudogene TRBV3-2) and TRBJ1-5; 9 nucleotides line up with TRBD1. Per germline, CDR1 LGHDT and CDR2 YNNKEL (reference sequence). With V trimmed by 1 base and J by 4 bases, 8 bases remained unmatched. CDR3 size: 17 residues. The CDR3 loop is CASSQAGRQGGNQPQHF. The CDR3, as DNA: TGTGCCAGCAGCCAAGCTGGGCGACAGGGGGGAAATCAGCCCCAGCATTTT.

In nucleotides, the CDR3 is TGTGCCAGCAGCTTACTCGGGGAGATTACCGGGGAGCTGTTTTTT. Residues: CASSLLGEITGELFF. The gene calls are TRBV7-9 and TRBJ2-2, with a possible D match to TRBD2 (5 bases). CDR1 SEHNR and CDR2 FQNEAQ come from the germline V gene (reference sequence). V was shortened by 2 bases and J by 5 bases, with 12 bases between the two germline ends. The CDR3 covers 15 residues.

J is TRBJ1-6 and V is TRBV5-1; 10 bases line up with TRBD1. Losses at the gene ends were 3 bases for V and 7 bases for J; bases not matched to a gene: 4. CDR3 length: 15 amino acids. Looked up from germline, CDR1 is SGHRS and CDR2 is YFSETQ. CDR3 coding DNA: TGCGCCAGCAGCTCAGAGACAGGGGGCAATTCACCCCTCCACTTT. Encoded protein: CASSSETGGNSPLHF.

This rearrangement joins TRBV9 to TRBJ1-3; the D is unclear. Germline CDR1 SGDLS, CDR2 YYNGEE. The germline V and J ends were trimmed by 0 bases and 3 bases, with 13 bases remaining between them. This CDR3 is built from 16 residues. The CDR3 loop is CASSVGIWSDGNTIYF. For the CDR3, the DNA is TGTGCCAGCAGCGTAGGGATTTGGTCAGATGGAAACACCATATATTTT.

This clone showed up just a few times. The CDR3 here is CASTNYYNEQFF. The CDR3 coding sequence is TGCGCCAGCACCAACTACTACAATGAGCAGTTCTTC. This chain connects TRBV5-1 to TRBJ2-1; D is unresolved. Trimming removed 6 bases at V and 3 bases at J, with 7 bases between. Germline CDR1 is SGHRS and CDR2 is YFSETQ. CDR3 length: 12 residues. The entire variable domain, with the rest obtained from reference TRBV5-1 and TRBJ2-1, is as follows: KAGVTQTPRYLIKTRGQQVTLSCSPISGHRSVSWYQQTPGQGLQFLFEYFSETQRNKGNFPGRFSGRQFSNSRSEMNVSTLELGDSALYLCASTNYYNEQFFGPGTRLTVL.

This clone is a singleton in its sample. The chain is built from TRBV3-1 (or the pseudogene TRBV3-2) and TRBJ2-2, with D perhaps matching TRBD1 or TRBD2 (5 bases each). V lost 4 bases, J lost 6 bases, and 18 bases lay in between. Germline-derived CDR1 and CDR2 are LGHDT and YNNKEL (reference sequence). The CDR3 has 16 amino acids. CDR3 in DNA: TGTGCCAGCAGCCCTTTCGGGGCGGCCGATGCCGGGGAGCTGTTTTTT. It is translated as CASSPFGAADAGELFF.

This sequence joins TRBV30 and TRBJ2-7; 8 bases map to TRBD2. Germline V gene sequence: CDR1 GTSNPN, CDR2 SVGIG (reference sequence). The CDR3 has 15 amino acids. With V trimmed by 2 bases and J by 9 bases, 15 bases remained unmatched. This CDR3 reads CAWSLILGREAGQYF. The CDR3 coding sequence is TGTGCCTGGAGTCTGATATTGGGGCGGGAGGCTGGGCAGTACTTC.

The chain is built from TRBV6-5 and TRBJ2-7; possibly TRBD1 for D (5 bases). Germline CDR1 is MNHEY and CDR2 is SVGAGI. V lost 2 bases to trimming and J lost 2 bases, with 10 bases between them. This CDR3 has 14 amino acids. CDR3 residues: CASSYGSGTYEQYF. The CDR3 DNA is TGTGCCAGCAGTTACGGCTCAGGGACCTACGAGCAGTACTTC.

The chain has TRBV19 and TRBJ1-5; D unclear. V was shortened by 5 bases and J by 5 bases, with 13 bases between the two germline ends. The CDR3 is 14 amino acids. Germline CDR1 is LNHDA and CDR2 is SQIVND (reference sequence). CDR3 residues: CASSPGSQDQPQHF. Here the CDR3 DNA reads TGTGCCAGTAGTCCCGGGAGCCAAGATCAGCCCCAGCATTTT.

The J gene is TRBJ2-5, the V gene TRBV2, with TRBD2 matching 7 bases. V was clipped by 2 bases and J by 13 bases; unmatched bases: 4. This CDR3 has 11 residues. Germline lookup yields CDR1 SNHLY and CDR2 FYNNEI. The DNA of the CDR3 is TGTGCCAGCAGTGAAAACGGGGGGTTGTACTTC. This codes for CASSENGGLYF.

V is TRBV28 and J is TRBJ1-2; D gene unclear. Germline V gene data show CDR1 as MDHEN and CDR2 as SYDVKM. V lost 8 bases to trimming and J lost 4 bases, with 8 bases between them. The CDR3 loop spans 11 amino acids. CDR3 coding DNA: TGTGCCAGCCTAACGCTCTATGGCTACACCTTC. It yields the protein CASLTLYGYTF.

The rearrangement joins TRBV5-1 to TRBJ2-7; D perhaps matches TRBD2 (6 bases). This CDR3 has 15 amino acids. The V gene's germline CDR1 is SGHRS and CDR2 YFSETQ. V lost 0 bases and J lost 5, with 15 bases in between. CDR3 in amino acids: CASSLEGGAPHEQYF. CDR3 nucleotide sequence: TGCGCCAGCAGCTTGGAGGGCGGGGCCCCCCACGAGCAGTACTTC.

The chain couples TRBV28 to TRBJ2-7; TRBD2 is a possible D gene (5 bases). The CDR3 extends over 13 amino acids. CDR1 is MDHEN, CDR2 SYDVKM, per germline. Trimming removed 7 bases from V and 5 bases from J, with 15 bases in between. DNA of the CDR3: TGTGCCAGCACCGAGGGCGCGACGAACGAGCAGTACTTC. Translating it yields CASTEGATNEQYF.

This chain links TRBV5-1 with TRBJ2-3; 8 nucleotides line up with TRBD2. With V trimmed by 1 base and J by 6 bases, 7 bases remained unmatched. The germline V gene has CDR1 SGHRS and CDR2 YFSETQ. The CDR3 covers 15 residues. The CDR3 protein is CASSLSGGDGDTQYF. Written as DNA, the CDR3 is TGCGCCAGCAGCTTGTCGGGAGGGGACGGGGATACGCAGTATTTT.

This chain uses TRBV12-3 or TRBV12-4 with TRBJ2-1; a weak D match, TRBD2 (5 bases). The CDR3 extends over 13 amino acids. V was pared by 5 bases and J by 3 bases, with 8 bases between. The CDR3 nucleotides read TGTGCCAGCAGTCTGACTAACTACAATGAGCAGTTCTTC. Translated, it gives CASSLTNYNEQFF.

In nucleotides, the CDR3 is TGTGCCAGCAGCCGCAGCGGAACCTACGAGCAGTACTTC. This encodes CASSRSGTYEQYF. The rearrangement joins TRBV7-3 to TRBJ2-7; maybe TRBD2 (5 bases). The length of the CDR3 is 13 residues. Per the germline V gene, CDR1 is SGHTA and CDR2 is FQGTGA. Trimming left V 5 bases short and J 2 bases short, with 10 bases between.

The chain recombines TRBV5-1 with TRBJ2-1, with 9 positions matching TRBD2. This CDR3 spans 16 amino acids. V lost 5 bases and J lost 5; bases outside the gene matches: 11. Germline CDR1 is SGHRS and CDR2 is YFSETQ. The CDR3 reads CASSRLAATPNNEQFF. DNA for the CDR3: TGCGCCAGCAGTAGACTAGCGGCAACACCGAACAATGAGCAGTTCTTC.